The 5 T cell receptor beta chains in this list originate from one sample, sequenced in a study of a mutant IDH1 vaccine in newly diagnosed glioma. As to time point: baseline, week 1 (first vaccination visit). Documented treatment: pre-vaccination baseline after standard-of-care therapy. Method: immunoSEQ multiplex PCR; TCRdb's copy keeps in-frame clones and lacks some. The sample includes 98,000 or so clones, 80% to 90% seen only once; the top ten take roughly 0.6%. The sample in question was PBMCs, obtained from a glioma patient treated with radiotherapy, temozolomide or both. These receptors came from a woman between 45 and 60 years old with glioma.

The V call is TRBV6-5, the J call TRBJ1-5, with a weak D call TRBD1 (5 bases). The CDR3 covers 15 residues. Germline V lookup: CDR1 MNHEY, CDR2 SVGAGI. Trimming took off 8 bases at V and 1 base at J, with 15 bases between the two ends. The CDR3 region is CASRVNGDSNQPQHF. The CDR3 bases are TGTGCCAGCCGCGTTAATGGGGACAGCAATCAGCCCCAGCATTTT.

The chain links TRBV10-1 to TRBJ2-7; TRBD1 aligns across 7 bases. The CDR3 runs to 13 residues. Trimming cost V 6 bases and J 3 bases; bases outside gene matches: 5. Per germline, CDR1 WNHNN and CDR2 SYGVQD (reference sequence). The CDR3 reads CASSAGTDYEQYF. The CDR3, as DNA: TGCGCCAGCAGCGCCGGGACAGACTACGAGCAGTACTTC.

The V and J genes are TRBV19 and TRBJ2-2; TRBD2 aligns across 11 bases. With V trimmed by 7 bases and J by 7 bases, 8 bases remained unmatched. CDR1 LNHDA and CDR2 SQIVND come from the germline V gene (reference sequence). This CDR3 region has 15 residues. The CDR3 loop is CASISGRAYGGELFF. In nucleotides, the CDR3 is TGTGCCAGTATTAGCGGGAGGGCCTACGGCGGGGAGCTGTTTTTT.

The genes are TRBV2 and TRBJ1-4, with D perhaps matching TRBD1 (6 bases). Between the trimmed V and J ends, which lost 7 bases and 4 bases, there was a span of 16 bases. The CDR3 is 15 residues long. Germline-derived CDR1 and CDR2 are SNHLY and FYNNEI. The CDR3 DNA is TGTGCCAGCAATCGCGAGGGGGGGGATAATGAAAAACTGTTTTTT. It translates to CASNREGGDNEKLFF.

The V and J genes are TRBV11-2 and TRBJ2-5; either TRBD1 or TRBD2 may supply D (5 bases each). There are 14 residues in the CDR3. Germline V gene lookup returns CDR1 SGHAT and CDR2 FQNNGV. The V gene lost 6 bases and the J gene lost 4 bases, with 15 bases spanning the gap. The CDR3 here is CASRWGWSPETQYF. Written as DNA, the CDR3 is TGTGCCAGCAGATGGGGGTGGTCCCCAGAGACCCAGTACTTC.